A single sample gave rise to the 23 T cell receptor beta chains below, sequenced in a study of shared clonotypes between healthy human individuals (dated by TCRdb to about 2020). The library was built by means of the immunoSEQ multiplex PCR assay. In its TCRdb copy, this immuneACCESS table keeps in-frame sequences only and misses some clones. Where compared with another copy, unresolved V genes explain less than half of these, and the others have no known cause. The sample has 500,000 or so clones on record, roughly 95% of them singletons. Jointly, the top ten make up 0.05% to 0.07% of the sample. The specimen was naive CD4+ T cells sorted from blood. This specimen's cell subset or site label, per the study, means: CD45RA+ positively selected. The source is a woman aged 30 to 39 in good health.

The sample holds one count of this clone. The chain links TRBV2 to TRBJ1-5; D uncertain. The length of the CDR3 is 14 residues. Germline V gene sequence: CDR1 SNHLY, CDR2 FYNNEI. V gave up 4 bases and J gave up 3 bases, with 10 bases separating them. Written as DNA, the CDR3 is TGTGCCAGCAGTGCCCAGCAAAACAATCAGCCCCAGCATTTT. Encoded protein: CASSAQQNNQPQHF.

The V and J genes are TRBV5-1 and TRBJ2-5, with TRBD2 matching over 8 bases. V shed 0 bases, J shed 5 bases, and the junction held 6 bases outside the gene matches. The germline CDR1 and CDR2 sequences are SGHRS and YFSETQ. The CDR3 is 15 amino acids. The CDR3 is CASSLAGGPWETQYF. The CDR3 DNA follows: TGCGCCAGCAGCTTGGCGGGAGGGCCATGGGAGACCCAGTACTTC. The complete variable domain, with remaining parts taken from reference TRBV5-1 and TRBJ2-5, reads KAGVTQTPRYLIKTRGQQVTLSCSPISGHRSVSWYQQTPGQGLQFLFEYFSETQRNKGNFPGRFSGRQFSNSRSEMNVSTLELGDSALYLCASSLAGGPWETQYFGPGTRLLVL.

This clone was observed a single time. This chain uses TRBV4-1 with TRBJ2-3; tentative D call: TRBD2 (6 bases). Germline CDR1 MGHRA, CDR2 YSYEKL. Trimming cost V 1 base and J 2 bases, with 13 bases left between them. The CDR3 loop spans 16 amino acids. CDR3 nucleotide sequence: TGCGCCAGCAGCCAAGTAAGCGGGCCGTCCACAGATACGCAGTATTTT. Translating gives CASSQVSGPSTDTQYF.

J is TRBJ2-3 and V is TRBV19, with 10 nucleotides matching TRBD2. Germline CDR1 reads LNHDA; CDR2 reads SQIVND (reference sequence). Trimming at V came to 5 bases and at J to 4 bases, leaving 9 bases not matched to a gene. The CDR3 consists of 16 residues. For the CDR3, the DNA is TGTGCCAGTAGTCCCCAAGCGGGAGGGCCCCCAGATACGCAGTATTTT. This encodes CASSPQAGGPPDTQYF.

The V call is TRBV5-4, the J call TRBJ2-3, with 8 bases that match TRBD1. The CDR3 totals 15 residues. With V trimmed by 4 bases and J by 2 bases, 6 bases remained unmatched. Germline-derived CDR1 and CDR2 are SGHNT and YYREEE (reference sequence). CDR3: CASSLDREYTDTQYF. CDR3 nucleotides: TGTGCCAGCAGCCTGGACAGGGAGTACACAGATACGCAGTATTTT. The full variable domain, its missing parts supplied by reference TRBV5-4 and TRBJ2-3, is ETGVTQSPTHLIKTRGQQVTLRCSSQSGHNTVSWYQQALGQGPQFIFQYYREEENGRGNFPPRFSGLQFPNYSSELNVNALELDDSALYLCASSLDREYTDTQYFGPGTRLTVL.

The rearrangement links TRBV18 to TRBJ2-2, with D maybe TRBD1 (6 bases). This CDR3 spans 14 amino acids. V gave up 8 bases and J gave up 0 bases, with 10 bases separating them. Germline CDR1 and CDR2: KGHSH and LQKENI. This CDR3 is CASPGTTNTGELFF. CDR3 coding DNA: TGTGCCAGCCCAGGGACAACGAACACCGGGGAGCTGTTTTTT.

This clone was observed once. This sequence joins TRBV27 and TRBJ1-1; D not resolved. This CDR3 has 15 residues. Per the germline V gene, CDR1 is MNHEY and CDR2 is SMNVEV (reference sequence). Trimming removed 4 bases at V and 5 bases at J, with 17 bases between. CDR3 sequence reads: CASSSSGFGQTEAFF. DNA for the CDR3: TGTGCCAGCAGTTCCTCTGGGTTTGGTCAGACTGAAGCTTTCTTT.

This clone was picked up one time. Additional DNA sequences in this sample encode the identical CDR3. This sequence joins TRBV5-1 and TRBJ2-5; maybe TRBD2 (5 bases). The V end was cut by 0 bases, the J end by 2 bases, with 8 bases between. CDR3 length: 14 residues. CDR1 and CDR2 from the germline V gene are SGHRS and YFSETQ. The DNA of the CDR3 is TGCGCCAGCAGCTTGGGAAGCGGACAAGAGACCCAGTACTTC. Amino acids: CASSLGSGQETQYF.

The chain carries TRBV7-3 and TRBJ2-2, with D hard to call. The CDR3 has 14 amino acids. The V end was cut by 5 bases, the J end by 6 bases, with 13 bases between. Germline V gene lookup returns CDR1 SGHTA and CDR2 FQGTGA. The CDR3: CASSPSHGSGELFF. The CDR3 bases are TGTGCCAGCAGCCCCTCTCACGGTTCCGGGGAGCTGTTTTTT.

This chain uses TRBV5-1 with TRBJ2-7; 10 bases line up with TRBD1. CDR1 and CDR2 (germline): SGHRS, YFSETQ. This CDR3 spans 15 amino acids. V dropped 5 bases and J dropped 4; count of bases not matched to a gene: 9. The CDR3 DNA reads as TGCGCCAGCAGGATGTCGTGGACAGGGGGTTACGAGCAGTACTTC. Amino acid sequence: CASRMSWTGGYEQYF.

This chain connects TRBV5-1 to TRBJ2-1; 7 bases fit TRBD2. There are 17 residues in the CDR3. Per germline, CDR1 SGHRS and CDR2 YFSETQ. Losses at the gene ends were 3 bases for V and 4 bases for J; bases not matched to a gene: 13. CDR3 region: CASSWRRPSGLYNEQFF. DNA for the CDR3: TGCGCCAGCAGCTGGCGGCGGCCTAGCGGCCTATACAATGAGCAGTTCTTC.

The genes are TRBV29-1 and TRBJ2-7; D remains ambiguous. CDR3 length equals 11 residues. Germline V CDR1 and CDR2: SQVTM, ANQGSEA. V lost 7 bases and J lost 3, with 10 bases in between. The CDR3 reads CSGRDHYEQYF. CDR3 in DNA: TGCAGCGGAAGGGATCACTACGAGCAGTACTTC.

The chain recombines TRBV5-1 with TRBJ2-5; the D gene could be TRBD1 or TRBD2 (6 bases each). This CDR3 comprises 14 residues. CDR1 SGHRS and CDR2 YFSETQ come from the germline V gene. Trimming cost V 4 bases and J 2 bases, with 12 bases left between them. The CDR3 region is CASSPTGRQETQYF. CDR3 sequence (DNA): TGCGCCAGCAGCCCTACAGGGAGGCAAGAGACCCAGTACTTC.

The chain is built from TRBV10-3 and TRBJ2-7; TRBD1 might be the D (6 bases). V gave up 4 bases and J gave up 7 bases, with 14 bases separating them. CDR1 is ENHRY, CDR2 SYGVKD, per germline. The CDR3 totals 13 residues. CDR3 loop: CAISGSTGIEQYF. DNA of the CDR3: TGTGCCATCAGTGGCTCCACAGGGATAGAGCAGTACTTC.

In DNA, the CDR3 is TGTGCCAGTAGTATGAGCCACAGGGGCGACGAGCAGTACTTC. It translates to CASSMSHRGDEQYF. The genes are TRBV19 and TRBJ2-5; 7 bases agree with TRBD1. The J call may be faulty, since TRBJ2-7 better matches the DNA end. Germline V gene data show CDR1 as LNHDA and CDR2 as SQIVND (reference sequence). The CDR3 runs to 14 residues.

A single count supports this clone. The genes are TRBV11-1 and TRBJ2-6; 8 nucleotides match TRBD1. This CDR3 contains 19 residues. V lost 5 bases to trimming and J lost 4 bases; unmatched junction nucleotides: 16. The germline V gene encodes CDR1 SGHAT and CDR2 FQDESV (reference sequence). The CDR3 DNA reads TGTGCCAGCAGCCCTCGGACAGGGCCGGCCTTGGGGGGGGCCAACGTCCTGACTTTC. This encodes CASSPRTGPALGGANVLTF.

The J gene is TRBJ2-2, the V gene TRBV11-1; TRBD1 agrees at 12 bases. With 5 bases clipped from V and 7 bases from J, the junction kept 5 bases outside the gene matches. The germline gives CDR1 SGHAT, CDR2 FQDESV (reference sequence). The CDR3 sequence is 15 residues long. CDR3 nucleotide sequence: TGTGCCAGCAGCCAGGGACAGGGGGCGGTCGGGGAGCTGTTTTTT. Amino acid sequence: CASSQGQGAVGELFF.

The CDR3 DNA reads TGCAGCGTTGAAAAGGGGGATCAGGCTTTCTTT. Translated: CSVEKGDQAFF. The J gene is TRBJ1-1, the V gene TRBV29-1, with D maybe TRBD1 (6 bases). CDR1 and CDR2 from the germline V gene are SQVTM and ANQGSEA. Deletions cut 2 bases from V and 11 bases from J, with 12 bases between. There are 11 residues in the CDR3.

The table lists this clone with a count of one. The chain's CDR3 is CASSLFGYEQYF. The CDR3, as DNA: TGTGCCAGCAGTTTATTCGGGTACGAGCAGTACTTC. The V gene is TRBV28, the J gene TRBJ2-7; D gene uncertain. Germline V lookup: CDR1 MDHEN, CDR2 SYDVKM. This CDR3 spans 12 amino acids. V was shortened by 1 base and J by 4 bases, with 5 bases between the two germline ends.

V and J are TRBV6-1 and TRBJ1-3; a weak D match, TRBD1 (6 bases). Trimming removed 0 bases from V and 4 bases from J, with 13 bases in between. Germline-derived CDR1 and CDR2 are MNHNS and SASEGT. The CDR3 extends over 16 amino acids. For the CDR3, the DNA is TGTGCCAGCAGTGAAGCGCTTCGGGGGCTCGGAAACACCATATATTTT. Its translation is CASSEALRGLGNTIYF.

The V and J genes are TRBV28 and TRBJ2-7, with 7 bases aligning to TRBD1. This CDR3 is 14 amino acids long. V lost 5 bases, J lost 0 bases, and 4 bases stayed unmatched. Per germline, CDR1 MDHEN and CDR2 SYDVKM. As DNA, the CDR3 is TGTGCCAGCAGTCTGGGACAGAGCTCCTACGAGCAGTACTTC. Translated, it gives CASSLGQSSYEQYF. Supplemented by reference TRBV28 and TRBJ2-7, the full variable domain reads DVKVTQSSRYLVKRTGEKVFLECVQDMDHENMFWYRQDPGLGLRLIYFSYDVKMKEKGDIPEGYSVSREKKERFSLILESASTNQTSMYLCASSLGQSSYEQYFGPGTRLTVT.

The chain is built from TRBV10-1 and TRBJ2-1; D is possibly TRBD1 (6 bases). The V gene lost 0 bases and the J gene lost 7 bases, with 16 bases spanning the gap. Germline V lookup: CDR1 WNHNN, CDR2 SYGVQD (reference sequence). This CDR3 has 16 amino acids. CDR3 region: CASSESGATGQNEQFF. CDR3 nucleotide sequence: TGCGCCAGCAGTGAGTCGGGGGCCACTGGGCAAAATGAGCAGTTCTTC.

This clone occurred once. The chain links TRBV4-1 to TRBJ2-3, with D perhaps TRBD2 (6 bases). V shed 2 bases and J shed 2 bases, with 23 bases lying between them. CDR1 is MGHRA and CDR2 is YSYEKL in the germline V gene. The CDR3 is 19 residues long. The DNA for the CDR3 is TGCGCCAGCAGCCAAAAAGGAGGGGACTCTTCAAGAAACACAGATACGCAGTATTTT. Translation: CASSQKGGDSSRNTDTQYF.